The 4 T cell receptor beta chains below were found in one sample sequenced in a study of blood T cell repertoires in COVID-19. TCRdb keeps only in-frame clones here, not all; method: immunoSEQ multiplex PCR. The top ten hold about 4.5% of the sample, which has 100,000 to 150,000 clones, roughly 89% seen once. The sequenced sample was peripheral blood. These receptors originate from a man between 60 and 75 years old with COVID-19, enrolled during active disease.

CDR3 loop: CASSYLALGATDTQYF. The CDR3 DNA reads as TGTGCCAGCAGTTACCTAGCGTTGGGAGCCACAGATACGCAGTATTTT. This chain uses TRBV6-2 or TRBV6-3 with TRBJ2-3; perhaps TRBD2 as D (6 bases). This CDR3 contains 16 residues. Germline V lookup: CDR1 MNHEY, CDR2 SVGEGT. The V end was cut by 2 bases, the J end by 2 bases, with 14 bases between.

V and J are TRBV19 and TRBJ2-1, with D tentatively TRBD2 (5 bases). CDR1 LNHDA and CDR2 SQIVND come from the germline V gene (reference sequence). V was cut by 2 bases and J by 0 bases, with 20 bases left in between. The CDR3 is 19 amino acids. The CDR3 loop reads CASSISGNAASRSYNEQFF. Written as DNA, the CDR3 is TGTGCCAGTAGTATATCGGGGAACGCAGCATCCCGCTCCTACAATGAGCAGTTCTTC.

The chain employs TRBV11-3 and TRBJ2-1; a possible D gene is TRBD2 (6 bases). The length of the CDR3 is 12 residues. In germline, CDR1 is SGHNT, CDR2 YENEEA. Deletions cut 3 bases from V and 10 bases from J, with 10 bases between. CDR3 bases: TGTGCCAGCAGCTTTTGGGGAGGCGAGCAGTTCTTC. This translates into CASSFWGGEQFF.

Many counts were recorded for this clone. The V gene is TRBV5-1, the J gene TRBJ2-7, with 8 bases aligning to TRBD1. The CDR3 totals 15 residues. Germline-derived CDR1 and CDR2 are SGHRS and YFSETQ. J gave up 2 bases and V 4 bases, and 8 bases lay outside the gene matches. Written as DNA, the CDR3 is TGCGCCAGCAGCGCCGCCGGGACAGGAACCTACGAGCAGTACTTC. The encoded protein is CASSAAGTGTYEQYF.